Sequencing of this T cell receptor (beta chain) was carried out in a study of T cell responses to AZD1222 COVID-19 vaccine. The CDR3 runs to 16 residues. Germline V gene sequence: CDR1 MDHEN, CDR2 SYDVKM. J was trimmed by 4 bases and V by 7 bases; bases with no gene match: 11. Produced via immunoSEQ multiplex PCR; TCRdb's table is partial and in-frame only. The repertoire holds under 200,000 clones, approximately 90% seen once, with roughly 25% in the top ten. The source is an adult who received the AZD1222 COVID-19 vaccine. The chain recombines TRBV28 with TRBJ2-3; TRBD2 matches at 10 bases. Sample: peripheral blood, taken 28 days after the second AZD1222 dose. The CDR3 coding sequence is TGTGCCAGCAATTACGGGGTAGCGGGAGGAGCAGATACGCAGTATTTT. This gives the protein CASNYGVAGGADTQYF.